Each of the 4 T cell receptor beta chains below was sequenced from the same sample in a study of regulatory T cells in long-lasting Graves disease. Time point of the sample: persistent/refractory GD, antithyroid drugs over 5 years with positive TRAb. Making the TCR library involved RNA that had been extracted from PBMCs. CDR3-region Arm-PCR and iRepertoire HTBI primers produced the TCR beta libraries. TCRdb reprocessed the multiplex PCR reads with MiXCR, giving one entry per CDR3 protein. The repertoire holds fewer than 600,000 distinct CDR3 sequences, with about 22% as singletons. The sequenced sample was peripheral blood mononuclear cells (PBMCs), obtained when the disease was refractory, from a patient treated with antithyroid drugs. The receptor set was obtained from a female donor with Graves disease.

A word on this clonotype: A read error is possible here, since a much larger clone lies one base away. V usage is TRBV29-1 and J usage is TRBJ2-2; maybe TRBD1 (6 bases). Germline CDR1 and CDR2: SQVTM and ANQGSEA. CDR3 length: 13 amino acids. The CDR3 is CSGLITGNGEPFF. The CDR3 DNA follows: TGCAGCGGACTTATCACAGGGAACGGGGAGCCGTTTTTT.

The J gene is TRBJ2-3, the V gene TRBV20-1; D perhaps matches TRBD1 (6 bases). The germline CDR1 and CDR2 sequences are DFQATT and SNEGSKA (reference sequence). The V and J ends lost 3 bases and 4 bases respectively, with 8 bases between them. The CDR3 is 12 residues long. The CDR3 DNA reads TGCAGTGCTAGCGACAGGCCAGATACGCAGTATTTT. This gives the protein CSASDRPDTQYF.

The chain links TRBV29-1 to TRBJ1-5; perhaps TRBD1 as D (5 bases). The CDR3 totals 17 residues. V was pared by 4 bases and J by 2 bases, with 21 bases between. Germline CDR1 is SQVTM and CDR2 is ANQGSEA. The CDR3 loop reads CSVVGGGEAVGNQPQHF. For the CDR3, the DNA is TGCAGCGTTGTGGGGGGGGGTGAGGCGGTAGGCAATCAGCCCCAGCATTTT.

This clonotype showed up just a few times. The chain employs TRBV20-1 and TRBJ2-5, with 7 bases that match TRBD1. The junction had 4 bases not matched to a gene; V was cut back by 4 bases and J by 2 bases. This CDR3 is 13 amino acids long. Germline lookup yields CDR1 DFQATT and CDR2 SNEGSKA (reference sequence). CDR3 in amino acids: CSATGTDQETQYF. The DNA for the CDR3 is TGCAGTGCTACCGGGACAGATCAAGAGACCCAGTACTTC.